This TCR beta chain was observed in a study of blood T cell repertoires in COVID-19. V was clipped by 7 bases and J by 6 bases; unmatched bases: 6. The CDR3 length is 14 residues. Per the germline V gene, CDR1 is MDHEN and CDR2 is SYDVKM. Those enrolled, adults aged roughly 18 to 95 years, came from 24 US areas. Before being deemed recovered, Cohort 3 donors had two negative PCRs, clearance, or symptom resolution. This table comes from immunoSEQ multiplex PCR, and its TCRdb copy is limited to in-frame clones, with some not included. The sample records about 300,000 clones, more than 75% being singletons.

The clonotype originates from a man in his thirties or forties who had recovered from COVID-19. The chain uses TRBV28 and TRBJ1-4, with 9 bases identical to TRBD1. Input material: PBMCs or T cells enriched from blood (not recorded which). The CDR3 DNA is TGTGCCAGCAAGTCCGGGACAGGGCATGAAAAACTGTTTTTT. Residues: CASKSGTGHEKLFF.